In this sample, the clone carrying this TCR beta chain turned up many times. During active infection, Seattle patients enrolled and were then monitored through disease. This record comes from a study of blood T cell repertoires in COVID-19. Study context: COVID-19 samples collected from the United States, Italy and Spain covered acute and convalescent phases. T cells, B-cell-depleted T cells, or PBMCs supplied cDNA or gDNA.

Germline CDR1 is MGHDK and CDR2 is SYGVNS. The CDR3 covers 13 residues. Trimming removed 7 bases from V and 5 bases from J, with 14 bases in between. Authors' data handling: Reference gene primer amplification in the assay estimated nucleated cell counts. Generated by immunoSEQ multiplex PCR, the TCRdb table keeps only in-frame clones and is missing some. V and J calls plus clone size are reproduced from that table; the DNA served to infer D and trimming. The sample records approximately 350,000 clones, more than 75% being singletons. This TCR was sampled from a woman between 50 and 59 years old with COVID-19, enrolled during active disease. Sequencing was carried out using peripheral blood. J is TRBJ1-2 and V is TRBV25-1, with D possibly TRBD1 on 5 matching bases. The CDR3 loop is CASNPGPGYGYTF. Here the CDR3 DNA reads TGTGCCAGCAACCCAGGGCCTGGGTATGGCTACACCTTC.